This T cell receptor (beta chain) was identified in a study of T cell responses to AZD1222 COVID-19 vaccine. This clone was seen just once. Its antigen is unidentified. Germline lookup yields CDR1 GTSNPN and CDR2 SVGIG (reference sequence). The CDR3 covers 14 residues. V was pared by 2 bases and J by 3 bases, with 4 bases of the junction left unmatched. TCRdb's table, derived via immunoSEQ multiplex PCR, lists solely in-frame clones and lacks some. The sample shows around 100,000 clones, roughly nine tenths of them seen only once. General observations from the study: Nearly half of the spike-specific TCRs reportedly recognize variant regions that carry no mutations.

The V and J genes are TRBV30 and TRBJ2-7, with 10 bases fitting TRBD2. The sample consisted of peripheral blood, taken on day 0 of AZD1222 vaccination. The sequence was obtained from an adult in good health. The CDR3, as DNA: TGTGCCTGGAGTATTGGACTAGCGGACTACGAGCAGTACTTC. As protein: CAWSIGLADYEQYF.